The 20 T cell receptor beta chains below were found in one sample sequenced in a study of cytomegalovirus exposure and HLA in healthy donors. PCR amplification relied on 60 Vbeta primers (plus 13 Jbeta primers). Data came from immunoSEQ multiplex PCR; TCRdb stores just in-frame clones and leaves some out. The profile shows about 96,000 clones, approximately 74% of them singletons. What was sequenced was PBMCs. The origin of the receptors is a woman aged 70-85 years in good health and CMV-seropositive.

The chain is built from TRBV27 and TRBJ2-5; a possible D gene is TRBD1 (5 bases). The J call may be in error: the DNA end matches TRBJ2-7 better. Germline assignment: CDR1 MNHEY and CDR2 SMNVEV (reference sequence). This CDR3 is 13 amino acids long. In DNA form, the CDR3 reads TGTGCCAGCACCAAGGGAAGGGGCTACGAGCAGTACTTC. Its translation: CASTKGRGYEQYF.

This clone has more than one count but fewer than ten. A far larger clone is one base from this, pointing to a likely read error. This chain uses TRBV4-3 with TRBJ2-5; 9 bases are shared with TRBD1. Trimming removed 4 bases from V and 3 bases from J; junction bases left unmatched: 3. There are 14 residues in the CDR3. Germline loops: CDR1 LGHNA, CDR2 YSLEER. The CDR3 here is CASSPWTGEETQYF. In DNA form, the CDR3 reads TGCGCCAGCAGCCCTTGGACAGGGGAAGAGACCCAGTACTTC.

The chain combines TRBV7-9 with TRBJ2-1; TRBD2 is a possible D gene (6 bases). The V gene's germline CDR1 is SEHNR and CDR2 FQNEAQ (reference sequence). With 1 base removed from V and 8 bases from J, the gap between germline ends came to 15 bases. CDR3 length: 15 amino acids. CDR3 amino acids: CASSLVTSFLHEQFF. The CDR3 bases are TGTGCCAGCAGCTTAGTGACTAGTTTCCTACATGAGCAGTTCTTC.

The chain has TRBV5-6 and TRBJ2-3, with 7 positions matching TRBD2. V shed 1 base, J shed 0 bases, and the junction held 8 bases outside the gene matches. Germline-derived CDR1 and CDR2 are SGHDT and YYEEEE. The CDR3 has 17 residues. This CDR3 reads CASSLSSPSGSTDTQYF. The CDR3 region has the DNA TGTGCCAGCAGCTTGAGTTCTCCTAGCGGCAGCACAGATACGCAGTATTTT.

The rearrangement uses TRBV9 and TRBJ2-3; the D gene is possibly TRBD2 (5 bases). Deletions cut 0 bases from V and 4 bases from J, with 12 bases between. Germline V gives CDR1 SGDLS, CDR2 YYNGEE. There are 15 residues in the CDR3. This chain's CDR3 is CASSVGGSAADTQYF. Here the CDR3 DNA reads TGTGCCAGCAGCGTAGGAGGGAGTGCGGCAGATACGCAGTATTTT.

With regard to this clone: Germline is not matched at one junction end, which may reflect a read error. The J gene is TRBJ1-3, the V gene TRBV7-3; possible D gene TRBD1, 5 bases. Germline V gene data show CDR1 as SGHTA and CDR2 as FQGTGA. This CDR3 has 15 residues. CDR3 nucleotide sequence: TGCGCCAGCAGCCAAGATACAGGAGAAGGAAACACCATATATTTT. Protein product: CASSQDTGEGNTIYF.

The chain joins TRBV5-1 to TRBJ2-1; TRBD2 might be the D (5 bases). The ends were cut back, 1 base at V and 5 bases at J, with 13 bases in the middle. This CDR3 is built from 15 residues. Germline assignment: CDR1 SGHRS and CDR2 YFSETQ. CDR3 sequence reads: CASSLLGRGNNEQFF. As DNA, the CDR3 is TGCGCCAGCAGCTTGTTGGGCCGGGGAAACAATGAGCAGTTCTTC.

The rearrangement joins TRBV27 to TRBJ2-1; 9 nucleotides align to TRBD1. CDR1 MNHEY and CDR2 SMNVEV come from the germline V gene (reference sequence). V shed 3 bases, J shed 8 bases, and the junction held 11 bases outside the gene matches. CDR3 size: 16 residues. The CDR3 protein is CASSLGLTGGYDEQFF. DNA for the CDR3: TGTGCCAGCAGTTTGGGGCTGACAGGGGGTTATGATGAGCAGTTCTTC.

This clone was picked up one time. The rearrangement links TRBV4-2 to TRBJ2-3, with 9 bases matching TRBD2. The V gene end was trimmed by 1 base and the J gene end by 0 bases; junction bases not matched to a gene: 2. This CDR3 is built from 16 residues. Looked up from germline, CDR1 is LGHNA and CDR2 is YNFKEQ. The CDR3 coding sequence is TGTGCCAGCAGCCAAGGGCTAGCGGGGAGCACAGATACGCAGTATTTT. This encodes CASSQGLAGSTDTQYF.

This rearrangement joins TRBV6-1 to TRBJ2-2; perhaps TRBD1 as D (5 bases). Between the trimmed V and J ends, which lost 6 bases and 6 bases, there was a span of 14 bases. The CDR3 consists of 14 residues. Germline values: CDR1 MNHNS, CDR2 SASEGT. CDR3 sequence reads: CASRPSGQSGELFF. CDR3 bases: TGTGCCAGCAGACCTTCAGGACAATCCGGGGAGCTGTTTTTT.

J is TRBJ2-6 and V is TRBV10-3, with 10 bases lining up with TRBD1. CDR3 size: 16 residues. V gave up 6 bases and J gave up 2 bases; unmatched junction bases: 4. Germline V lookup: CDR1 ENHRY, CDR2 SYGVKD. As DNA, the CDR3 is TGTGCCATCAGGGGGACAGGGGAACCTGGGGCCAACGTCCTGACTTTC. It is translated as CAIRGTGEPGANVLTF.

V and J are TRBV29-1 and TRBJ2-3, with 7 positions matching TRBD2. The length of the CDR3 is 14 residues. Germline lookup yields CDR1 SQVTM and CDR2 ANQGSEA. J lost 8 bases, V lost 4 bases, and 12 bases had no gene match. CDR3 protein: CSVGGDGGRGTQYF. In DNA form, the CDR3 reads TGCAGCGTTGGGGGGGACGGGGGGAGAGGTACGCAGTATTTT.

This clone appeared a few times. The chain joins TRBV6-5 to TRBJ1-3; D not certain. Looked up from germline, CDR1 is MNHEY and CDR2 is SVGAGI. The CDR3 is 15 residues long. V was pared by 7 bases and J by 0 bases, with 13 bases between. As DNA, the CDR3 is TGTGCCAGCAAGCGAGGGCGAAGCTCTGGAAACACCATATATTTT. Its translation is CASKRGRSSGNTIYF.

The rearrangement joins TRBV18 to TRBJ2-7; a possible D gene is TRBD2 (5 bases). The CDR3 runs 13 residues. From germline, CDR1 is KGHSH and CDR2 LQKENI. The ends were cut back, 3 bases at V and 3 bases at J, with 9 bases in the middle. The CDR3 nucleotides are TGTGCCAGCTCACCGCCGGGGAACTACGAGCAGTACTTC. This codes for CASSPPGNYEQYF. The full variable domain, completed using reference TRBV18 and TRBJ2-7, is NAGVMQNPRHLVRRRGQEARLRCSPMKGHSHVYWYRQLPEEGLKFMVYLQKENIIDESGMPKERFSAEFPKEGPSILRIQQVVRGDSAAYFCASSPPGNYEQYFGPGTRLTVT.

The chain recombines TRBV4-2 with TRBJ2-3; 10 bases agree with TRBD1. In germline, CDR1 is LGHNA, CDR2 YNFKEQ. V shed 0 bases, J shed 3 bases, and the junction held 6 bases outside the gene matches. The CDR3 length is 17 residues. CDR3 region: CASSQEWVGQGTDTQYF. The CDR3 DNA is TGTGCCAGCAGCCAAGAATGGGTGGGACAGGGGACAGATACGCAGTATTTT.

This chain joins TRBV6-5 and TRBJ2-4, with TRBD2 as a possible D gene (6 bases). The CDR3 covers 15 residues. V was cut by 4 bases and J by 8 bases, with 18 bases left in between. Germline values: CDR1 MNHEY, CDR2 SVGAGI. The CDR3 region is CASSSPGLARYIQYF. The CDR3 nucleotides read TGTGCCAGCAGTTCCCCCGGGCTAGCGAGGTACATTCAGTACTTC.

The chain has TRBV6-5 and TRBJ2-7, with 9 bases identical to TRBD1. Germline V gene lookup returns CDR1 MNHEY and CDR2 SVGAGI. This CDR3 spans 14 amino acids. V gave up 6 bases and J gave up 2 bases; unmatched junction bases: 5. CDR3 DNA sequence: TGTGCCAGCAGAGGGACAGGGACACCCTACGAGCAGTACTTC. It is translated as CASRGTGTPYEQYF.

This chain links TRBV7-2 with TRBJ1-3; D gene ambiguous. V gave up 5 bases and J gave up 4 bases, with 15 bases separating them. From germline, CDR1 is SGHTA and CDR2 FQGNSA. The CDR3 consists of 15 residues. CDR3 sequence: CASSPLKGSGNTIYF. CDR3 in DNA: TGTGCCAGCAGCCCCCTCAAAGGGAGCGGAAACACCATATATTTT.

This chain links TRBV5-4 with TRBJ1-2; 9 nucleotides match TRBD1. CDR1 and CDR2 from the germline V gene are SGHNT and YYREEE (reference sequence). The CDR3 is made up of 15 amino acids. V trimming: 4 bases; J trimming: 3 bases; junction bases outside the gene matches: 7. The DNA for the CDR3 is TGTGCCAGCAGCCGGAAGACAGGGGGTGACTATGGCTACACCTTC. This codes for CASSRKTGGDYGYTF. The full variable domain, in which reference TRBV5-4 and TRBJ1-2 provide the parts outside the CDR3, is ETGVTQSPTHLIKTRGQQVTLRCSSQSGHNTVSWYQQALGQGPQFIFQYYREEENGRGNFPPRFSGLQFPNYSSELNVNALELDDSALYLCASSRKTGGDYGYTFGSGTRLTVV.

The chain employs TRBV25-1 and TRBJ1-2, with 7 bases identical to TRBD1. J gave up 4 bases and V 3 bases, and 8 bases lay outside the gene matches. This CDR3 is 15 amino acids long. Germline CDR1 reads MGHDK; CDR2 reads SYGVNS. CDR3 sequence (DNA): TGTGCCAGCAGTGAGTACGGGACAGAACTCTATGGCTACACCTTC. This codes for CASSEYGTELYGYTF.